These 15 T cell receptor beta chains came from one sample sequenced in a study of T cells in Graves' hyperthyroidism and ophthalmopathy. Amplification of TCR beta CDR3 regions used RNA as the template. With the HTBI primer set, the TCR CDR3 went through a first round of RT-PCR. From the multiplex PCR reads, TCRdb called clonotypes with MiXCR, one entry per CDR3 protein. Of approximately 640,000 distinct CDR3 sequences listed, 45% are singletons. Sequenced: peripheral blood or thyroid tissue (not recorded which). The receptors were gathered from an adult man with Graves' disease, either hyperthyroidism or ophthalmopathy (not recorded which).

The chain uses TRBV10-2 and TRBJ1-5; D may be TRBD1 (5 bases). Germline assignment: CDR1 WSHSY and CDR2 SAAADI. CDR3 length: 14 residues. V dropped 0 bases and J dropped 6 bases, with 9 bases sitting between them. CDR3 sequence (DNA): TGCGCCAGCAGTGAGTCCGTGGGGGGTCAGCCCCAGCATTTT. Its protein is CASSESVGGQPQHF.

The chain recombines TRBV20-1 with TRBJ2-5; TRBD2 matches at 13 bases. From germline, CDR1 is DFQATT and CDR2 SNEGSKA (reference sequence). Germline trimming cut 5 bases from V and 2 bases from J; bases unmatched to any gene: 5. The CDR3 extends over 15 amino acids. The CDR3 loop is CSAGTSGAVQETQYF. The CDR3 DNA reads as TGCAGTGCTGGGACTAGCGGGGCCGTACAAGAGACCCAGTACTTC.

The chain recombines TRBV29-1 with TRBJ1-1; TRBD1 might be the D (6 bases). Trimming cost V 4 bases and J 7 bases, with 7 bases left between them. CDR1 SQVTM and CDR2 ANQGSEA come from the germline V gene. The CDR3 contains 10 residues. The CDR3 DNA is TGCAGCGTTGGGACAGATGAAGCTTTCTTT. Its translation is CSVGTDEAFF.

The V gene is TRBV7-9, the J gene TRBJ1-3, with TRBD1 as a possible D gene (6 bases). Germline lookup yields CDR1 SEHNR and CDR2 FQNEAQ (reference sequence). The CDR3 totals 14 residues. V lost 5 bases, J lost 2 bases, and 10 bases lay in between. The CDR3 coding sequence is TGTGCCAGCAGCCACGACAGGCCTGGAAACACCATATATTTT. Protein sequence: CASSHDRPGNTIYF.

The genes are TRBV19 and TRBJ1-1, with D possibly being TRBD1 (5 bases). Germline lookup yields CDR1 LNHDA and CDR2 SQIVND (reference sequence). V was trimmed by 5 bases and J by 8 bases, leaving 15 bases between them. The CDR3 loop spans 13 amino acids. CDR3: CASSPGYWTEAFF. CDR3 nucleotide sequence: TGTGCCAGTAGTCCAGGGTATTGGACAGAAGCTTTCTTT. Drawing the rest from reference TRBV19 and TRBJ1-1, the complete variable domain is DGGITQSPKYLFRKEGQNVTLSCEQNLNHDAMYWYRQDPGQGLRLIYYSQIVNDFQKGDIAEGYSVSREKKESFPLTVTSAQKNPTAFYLCASSPGYWTEAFFGQGTRLTVV.

This clonotype showed up many times. The rearrangement joins TRBV19 to TRBJ1-1; D unclear. Germline CDR1 and CDR2: LNHDA and SQIVND (reference sequence). The V end was cut by 1 base, the J end by 1 base, with 4 bases between. The CDR3 covers 13 residues. The CDR3 sequence is CASSIVANTEAFF. CDR3 nucleotide sequence: TGTGCCAGTAGTATAGTGGCGAACACTGAAGCTTTCTTT.

In regard to this clonotype: A much more abundant neighbour one base away suggests this may be a read error. This chain uses TRBV2 with TRBJ1-4, with 10 bases that match TRBD1. The germline V gene has CDR1 SNHLY and CDR2 FYNNEI. The CDR3 runs 11 residues. CDR3 region: CAGTGEGKLVF. For the CDR3, the DNA is TGTGCCGGGACAGGGGAAGGAAAACTGGTTTTT.

This sequence joins TRBV7-2 and TRBJ1-2, with a tentative D call TRBD1 (5 bases). The CDR3 contains 15 residues. The V end lost 1 base, the J end lost 4 bases, and 13 bases lay between the germline ends. Germline CDR1 SGHTA, CDR2 FQGNSA. CDR3 DNA: TGTGCCAGCAGCTTAGTACCGGGGGAAAGCTATGGCTACACCTTC. It translates to CASSLVPGESYGYTF.

The CDR3 loop is CASLTGFSQPQHF. The DNA of the CDR3 is TGTGCCAGCCTAACCGGGTTTTCTCAGCCCCAGCATTTT. J is TRBJ1-5 and V is TRBV2; the D is unclear. The germline gives CDR1 SNHLY, CDR2 FYNNEI. Trimming pared 8 bases from V and 6 bases from J, leaving 14 bases between. This CDR3 comprises 13 residues.

Notes on this clonotype: Since the CDR3 does not end with the conserved phenylalanine or tryptophan, this likely comes from a read error. The chain uses TRBV29-1 and TRBJ1-2; D might be TRBD1 (6 bases). V lost 4 bases and J lost 1, with 7 bases in between. From germline, CDR1 is SQVTM and CDR2 ANQGSEA. The CDR3 spans 12 residues. The CDR3 spells CSVAGDNYGYTS. The CDR3 nucleotides read TGCAGCGTTGCAGGGGATAACTATGGCTACACCTCC.

This clonotype was observed a handful of times. The genes are TRBV20-1 and TRBJ1-1, with D unclear. Per the germline V gene, CDR1 is DFQATT and CDR2 is SNEGSKA (reference sequence). The CDR3 is 15 residues long. V lost 1 base, J lost 4 bases, and 16 bases lay in between. CDR3 coding DNA: TGCAGTGCTAGAGGCGGTTCTAGCACCAGCACTGAAGCTTTCTTT. Translating gives CSARGGSSTSTEAFF.

The chain combines TRBV7-9 with TRBJ2-5, with TRBD2 identical over 7 bases. This CDR3 is built from 13 residues. V shed 5 bases and J 5 bases; nucleotides not matched to a gene: 5. From germline, CDR1 is SEHNR and CDR2 FQNEAQ (reference sequence). CDR3 sequence: CASSHREVETQYF. The DNA of the CDR3 is TGTGCCAGCAGCCACCGGGAGGTGGAGACCCAGTACTTC.

As regards this clonotype: A much larger clone differs by one base, so this may be a read error. The V gene is TRBV24-1, the J gene TRBJ1-1; D gene ambiguous. There are 13 residues in the CDR3. Germline values: CDR1 KGHDR, CDR2 SFDVKD. Trimming pared 5 bases from V and 1 base from J, leaving 7 bases between. The CDR3 bases are TGTGCCACCAGTGCGGCAGGGAACACTGAAGCTTTCTTT. Translated, it gives CATSAAGNTEAFF.

This clonotype has a single count. This sequence may be a read error, since a much larger clone differs from it by one base. The chain links TRBV29-1 to TRBJ2-2; a possible D gene is TRBD2 (5 bases). Between the trimmed V and J ends, which lost 5 bases and 9 bases, there was a span of 16 bases. CDR3 size: 13 residues. Germline V lookup: CDR1 SQVTM, CDR2 ANQGSEA. CDR3 in DNA: TGCAGCGTTAGCCGGGAACTGGGCAGGGAGCTGTTTTTT. It encodes CSVSRELGRELFF.

This clonotype was seen a few times. This chain links TRBV5-1 with TRBJ1-1; TRBD1 might be the D (5 bases). Germline V gene data show CDR1 as SGHRS and CDR2 as YFSETQ. The V end lost 0 bases, the J end lost 4 bases, and 13 bases lay between the germline ends. This CDR3 region has 15 residues. In DNA form, the CDR3 reads TGCGCCAGCAGCTTGGCCGGGGGGAGGGGCACTGAAGCTTTCTTT. Translation gives CASSLAGGRGTEAFF.